The 10 T cell receptor beta chains listed next were all sequenced from one sample in a study of blood T cell repertoires in COVID-19. Generated by immunoSEQ multiplex PCR, the TCRdb table keeps only in-frame clones and is missing some. The sample consists of about 170,000 clones, around 86% of them appearing once. The sequencing input was peripheral blood. The receptors shown here come from a man between 70 and 80 years old with acute or convalescent COVID-19.

V usage is TRBV18 and J usage is TRBJ2-3; the match to TRBD2 covers 8 bases. This CDR3 is 13 amino acids long. With V trimmed by 3 bases and J by 4 bases, 0 bases remained unmatched. Germline CDR1 and CDR2: KGHSH and LQKENI. CDR3 sequence: CASSPGLADTQYF. The CDR3, as DNA: TGTGCCAGCTCACCGGGACTAGCAGATACGCAGTATTTT.

The chain carries TRBV11-3 and TRBJ2-2; maybe TRBD1 (7 bases). Deletions cut 5 bases from V and 6 bases from J, with 13 bases between. Germline loops: CDR1 SGHNT, CDR2 YENEEA. The CDR3 runs 14 residues. CDR3 nucleotide sequence: TGTGCCAGCAGCCCCGACAGGGAGGCCGGGGAGCTGTTTTTT. The encoded protein is CASSPDREAGELFF.

The chain combines TRBV5-5 with TRBJ2-7, with 8 bases that match TRBD2. Germline lookup yields CDR1 SGHKS and CDR2 YYEKEE (reference sequence). Unmatched junction bases numbered 9, after V lost 3 bases and J lost 4 bases. This CDR3 contains 15 residues. CDR3 in amino acids: CASSYLAGTDYEQYF. CDR3 nucleotide sequence: TGTGCCAGCAGCTACTTAGCGGGAACCGATTACGAGCAGTACTTC.

This clone was observed a few times. The sample holds other DNA sequences that translate to the same CDR3. This chain uses TRBV3-1 (or the pseudogene TRBV3-2) with TRBJ1-1, with TRBD1 identical over 10 bases. The V gene end was trimmed by 1 base and the J gene end by 4 bases; junction bases not matched to a gene: 0. The CDR3 spans 14 residues. Germline assignment: CDR1 LGHDT and CDR2 YNNKEL (reference sequence). CDR3 in DNA: TGTGCCAGCAGCCAAGGGACAGGGGGCACTGAAGCTTTCTTT. Protein: CASSQGTGGTEAFF.

The CDR3 protein is CASSPSRDSTQHF. The CDR3 bases are TGTGCCAGCAGTCCCTCCCGGGACAGCACCCAGCATTTT. The chain is built from TRBV28 and TRBJ1-5; 7 bases agree with TRBD1. The CDR3 runs 13 residues. Germline V gene lookup returns CDR1 MDHEN and CDR2 SYDVKM. After removal of 5 bases from V and 11 bases from J, the junction contained 9 bases not matched to a gene. The full variable domain, its missing parts supplied by reference TRBV28 and TRBJ1-5, is DVKVTQSSRYLVKRTGEKVFLECVQDMDHENMFWYRQDPGLGLRLIYFSYDVKMKEKGDIPEGYSVSREKKERFSLILESASTNQTSMYLCASSPSRDSTQHFGDGTRLSIL.

The gene calls are TRBV6-6 and TRBJ1-5; TRBD1 aligns across 7 bases. The V and J ends lost 7 bases and 4 bases, in that order; junction bases with no gene match: 16. This CDR3 region has 17 residues. Germline V lookup: CDR1 MNHNY, CDR2 SVGAGI (reference sequence). The CDR3 here is CASIRDRANFMNQPQHF. CDR3 coding DNA: TGTGCCAGCATTCGTGACAGGGCTAACTTTATGAATCAGCCCCAGCATTTT.

The sample holds one count of this clone. This chain uses TRBV7-8 with TRBJ2-7; perhaps TRBD1 as D (6 bases). The CDR3 spans 14 residues. From germline, CDR1 is SGHVS and CDR2 FQNEAQ. Between the trimmed V and J ends, which lost 3 bases and 6 bases, there was a span of 15 bases. As DNA, the CDR3 is TGTGCCAGCAGCTTTTTACAGGGTATGAGCGAGCAGTACTTC. Amino acid sequence: CASSFLQGMSEQYF.

The V call is TRBV12-5, the J call TRBJ2-1; TRBD1 aligns across 8 bases. The CDR3 has 15 residues. The V gene end was trimmed by 6 bases and the J gene end by 4 bases; junction bases not matched to a gene: 8. In germline, CDR1 is LGHNT, CDR2 FRNRAP. This CDR3 reads CASGLRGQGYNEQFF. The CDR3 DNA reads TGTGCTAGTGGCCTCAGGGGGCAGGGTTACAATGAGCAGTTCTTC.

This clone has ten or more counts. This chain joins TRBV10-1 and TRBJ2-3; the match to TRBD1 covers 9 bases. Germline V gives CDR1 WNHNN, CDR2 SYGVQD (reference sequence). With 3 bases clipped from V and 3 bases from J, the junction kept 4 bases outside the gene matches. The CDR3 runs 15 residues. The CDR3 here is CASSDPGQGTDTQYF. In DNA form, the CDR3 reads TGCGCCAGCAGTGACCCCGGACAGGGGACAGATACGCAGTATTTT.

The chain links TRBV7-2 to TRBJ1-5; D remains unclear. The CDR3 runs to 13 residues. Germline CDR1 and CDR2: SGHTA and FQGNSA. V was clipped by 6 bases and J by 4 bases, with 10 bases between them. The CDR3 loop is CASSLTTNQPQHF. The CDR3 region has the DNA TGTGCCAGCAGTCTTACTACGAATCAGCCCCAGCATTTT.